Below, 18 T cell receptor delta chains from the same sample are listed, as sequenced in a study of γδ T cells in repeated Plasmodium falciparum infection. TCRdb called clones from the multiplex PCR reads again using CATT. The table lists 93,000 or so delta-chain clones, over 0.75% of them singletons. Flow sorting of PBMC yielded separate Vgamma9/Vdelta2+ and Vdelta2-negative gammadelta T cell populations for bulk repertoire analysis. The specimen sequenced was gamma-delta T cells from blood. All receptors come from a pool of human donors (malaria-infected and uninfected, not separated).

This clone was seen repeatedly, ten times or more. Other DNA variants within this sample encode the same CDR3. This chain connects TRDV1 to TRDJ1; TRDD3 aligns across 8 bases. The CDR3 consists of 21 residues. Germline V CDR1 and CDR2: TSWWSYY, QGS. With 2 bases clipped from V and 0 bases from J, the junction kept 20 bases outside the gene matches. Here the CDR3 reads CALGELAFPNTGGTYTDKLIF. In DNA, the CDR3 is TGTGCTCTTGGGGAATTGGCCTTCCCGAATACTGGGGGCACTTACACCGATAAACTCATCTTT.

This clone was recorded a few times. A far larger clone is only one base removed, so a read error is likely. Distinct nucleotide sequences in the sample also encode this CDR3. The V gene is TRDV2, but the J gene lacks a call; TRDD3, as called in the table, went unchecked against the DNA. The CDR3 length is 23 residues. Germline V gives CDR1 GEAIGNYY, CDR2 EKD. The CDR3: CACDPRLSYDVLGDTPYTDKLIF. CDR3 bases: TGTGCCTGTGACCCTCGCCTCTCCTACGACGTACTGGGGGATACCCCGTACACCGATAAACTCATCTTC.

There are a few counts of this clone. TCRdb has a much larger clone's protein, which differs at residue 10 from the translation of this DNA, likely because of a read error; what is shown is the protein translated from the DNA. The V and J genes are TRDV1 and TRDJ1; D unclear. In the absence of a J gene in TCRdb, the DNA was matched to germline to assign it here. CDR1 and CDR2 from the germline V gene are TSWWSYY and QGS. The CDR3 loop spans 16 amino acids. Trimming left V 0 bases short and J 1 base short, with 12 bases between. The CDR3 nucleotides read TGTGCTCTTGGGGAACTGCCCCCACCGTGCACCGATAAACTCATCTTT. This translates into CALGELPPPCTDKLIF.

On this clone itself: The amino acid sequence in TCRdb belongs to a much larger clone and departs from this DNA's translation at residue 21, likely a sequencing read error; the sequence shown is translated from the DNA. In DNA form, the CDR3 reads TGTGCTCTTGGGGAACTAGGCTCTTATATAACCAGTTCTGGGGGATACACCGATAAACTCACCTTT. Translating gives CALGELGSYITSSGGYTDKLTF. Called V gene: TRDV1; the J gene was not called; TRDD3, as called in the table, went unchecked against the DNA. The CDR3 sequence is 22 residues long. Germline V gene data show CDR1 as TSWWSYY and CDR2 as QGS.

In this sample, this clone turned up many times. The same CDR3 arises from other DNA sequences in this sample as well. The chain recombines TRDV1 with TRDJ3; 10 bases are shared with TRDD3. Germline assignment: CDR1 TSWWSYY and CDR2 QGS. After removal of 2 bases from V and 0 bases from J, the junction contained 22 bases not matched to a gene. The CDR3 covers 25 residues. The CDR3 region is CALGEFPLRSDLLGDSSWDTRQMFF. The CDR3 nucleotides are TGTGCTCTTGGGGAATTCCCACTACGGTCAGATTTACTGGGGGATTCCTCCTGGGACACCCGACAGATGTTTTTC.

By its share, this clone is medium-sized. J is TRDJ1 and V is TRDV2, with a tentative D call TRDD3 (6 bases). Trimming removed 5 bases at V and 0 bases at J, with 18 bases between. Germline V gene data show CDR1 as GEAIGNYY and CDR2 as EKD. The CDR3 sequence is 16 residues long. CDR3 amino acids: CACVSTGGTYTDKLIF. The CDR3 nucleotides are TGTGCCTGTGTCTCAACGGGGGGGACGTACACCGATAAACTCATCTTT.

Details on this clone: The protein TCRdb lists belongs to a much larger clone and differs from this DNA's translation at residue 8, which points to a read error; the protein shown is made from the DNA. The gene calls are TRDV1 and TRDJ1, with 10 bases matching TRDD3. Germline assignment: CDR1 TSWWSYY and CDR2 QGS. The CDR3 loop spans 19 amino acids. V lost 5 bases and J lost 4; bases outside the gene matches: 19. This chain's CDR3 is CALGLLPYNLGDNIDKLIF. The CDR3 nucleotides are TGTGCTCTTGGGCTCCTTCCTTATAACCTGGGGGATAATATCGATAAACTCATCTTT.

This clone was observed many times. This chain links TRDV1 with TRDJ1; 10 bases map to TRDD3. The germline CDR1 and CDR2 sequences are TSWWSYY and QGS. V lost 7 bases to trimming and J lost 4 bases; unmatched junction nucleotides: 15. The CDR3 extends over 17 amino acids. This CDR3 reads CALEGPHRGIRSDKLIF. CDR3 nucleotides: TGTGCTCTTGAGGGCCCCCACAGGGGGATACGGAGCGATAAACTCATCTTT.

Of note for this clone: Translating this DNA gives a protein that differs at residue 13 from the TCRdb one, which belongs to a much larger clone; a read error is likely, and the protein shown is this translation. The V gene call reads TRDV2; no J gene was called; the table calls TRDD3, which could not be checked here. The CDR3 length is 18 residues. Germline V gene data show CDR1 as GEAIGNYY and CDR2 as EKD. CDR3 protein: CACDTVGMGDTRTGELIF. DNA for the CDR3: TGTGCCTGTGACACCGTCGGGATGGGGGATACCCGTACCGGCGAGCTCATCTTT.

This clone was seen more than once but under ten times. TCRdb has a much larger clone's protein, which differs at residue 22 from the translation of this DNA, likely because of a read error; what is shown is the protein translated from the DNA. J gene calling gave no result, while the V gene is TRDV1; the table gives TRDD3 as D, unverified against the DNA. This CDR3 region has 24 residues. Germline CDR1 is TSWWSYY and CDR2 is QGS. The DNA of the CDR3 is TGTGCTCTTGGGGAGCTTCCTAGGTCTTGGGGCCGAGCTACTGGGGGATACCCCACCGATAAACACATCTTT. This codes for CALGELPRSWGRATGGYPTDKHIF.

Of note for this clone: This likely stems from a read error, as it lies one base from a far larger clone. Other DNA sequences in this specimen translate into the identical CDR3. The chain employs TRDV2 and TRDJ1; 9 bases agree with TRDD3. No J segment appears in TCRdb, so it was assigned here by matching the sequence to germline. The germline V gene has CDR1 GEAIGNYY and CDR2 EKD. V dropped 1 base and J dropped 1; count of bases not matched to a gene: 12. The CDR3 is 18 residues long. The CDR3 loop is CACDTVVPGGSITDKLIF. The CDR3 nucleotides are TGTGCCTGTGACACTGTTGTACCTGGGGGATCCATCACCGATAAACTCATCTTT.

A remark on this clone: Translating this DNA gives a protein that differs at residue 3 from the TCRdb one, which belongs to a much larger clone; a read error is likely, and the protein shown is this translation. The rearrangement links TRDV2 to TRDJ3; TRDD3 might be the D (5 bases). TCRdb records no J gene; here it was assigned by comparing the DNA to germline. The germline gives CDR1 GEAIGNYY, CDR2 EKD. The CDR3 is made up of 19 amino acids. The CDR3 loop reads CARDTGGALSSWDTRQMFF. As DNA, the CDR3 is TGTGCCCGTGACACGGGTGGGGCCCTTAGCTCCTGGGACACCCGACAGATGTTTTTC.

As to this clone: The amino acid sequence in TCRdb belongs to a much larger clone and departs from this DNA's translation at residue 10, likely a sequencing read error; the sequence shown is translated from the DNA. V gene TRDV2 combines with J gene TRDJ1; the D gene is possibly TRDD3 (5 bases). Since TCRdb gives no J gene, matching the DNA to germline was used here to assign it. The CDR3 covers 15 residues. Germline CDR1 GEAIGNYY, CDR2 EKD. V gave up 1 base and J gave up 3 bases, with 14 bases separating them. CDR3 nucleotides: TGTGCCTGTGACACGCTTCGGATAAAGCCCGATAAACTCATCTTT. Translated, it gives CACDTLRIKPDKLIF.

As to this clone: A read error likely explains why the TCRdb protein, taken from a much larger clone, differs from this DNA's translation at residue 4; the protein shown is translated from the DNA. The CDR3 coding sequence is TGTGCCTGTGGTTCGTACTGGGGGATACGCGGGTTTTCCGATAAACTCATCTTT. This encodes CACGSYWGIRGFSDKLIF. V gene TRDV2 combines with J gene TRDJ1; 13 bases align to TRDD3. TCRdb is silent on the J gene; assignment here came from matching the DNA to germline. V lost 5 bases and J lost 3; bases outside the gene matches: 14. Germline V gives CDR1 GEAIGNYY, CDR2 EKD. The CDR3 runs 18 residues.

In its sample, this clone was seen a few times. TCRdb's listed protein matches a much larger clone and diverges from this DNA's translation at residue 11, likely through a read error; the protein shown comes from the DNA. CDR3 nucleotides: TGTGCCTGTGAACAGATACTGGGAGCATATTGCGGCAGAGGGGCTTACACCGATAAACTCATCTTT. It is translated as CACEQILGAYCGRGAYTDKLIF. This chain joins TRDV2 and TRDJ1, with D perhaps TRDD3 (6 bases). CDR3 length: 22 residues. In germline, CDR1 is GEAIGNYY, CDR2 EKD. The V end was cut by 4 bases, the J end by 0 bases, with 35 bases between.

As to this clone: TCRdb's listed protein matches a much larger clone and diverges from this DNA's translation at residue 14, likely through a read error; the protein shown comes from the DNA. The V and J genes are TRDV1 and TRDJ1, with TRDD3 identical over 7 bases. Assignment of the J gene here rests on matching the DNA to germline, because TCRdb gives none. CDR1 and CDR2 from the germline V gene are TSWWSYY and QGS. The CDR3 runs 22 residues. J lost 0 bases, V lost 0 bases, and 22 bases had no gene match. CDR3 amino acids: CALGELSYNVLLGNAYTDKLIF. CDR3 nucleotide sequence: TGTGCTCTTGGGGAACTAAGCTACAACGTCTTACTGGGGAATGCTTACACCGATAAACTCATCTTT.

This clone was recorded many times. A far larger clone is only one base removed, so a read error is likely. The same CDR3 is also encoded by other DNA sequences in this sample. In nucleotides, the CDR3 is TGTGCTCTTGGGCCGATTTACTGGGGGATATCCCACCCGTACACCGATAAGCTCATCTTT. This sequence encodes CALGPIYWGISHPYTDKLIF. V is TRDV1 and J is TRDJ1; TRDD3 matches at 11 bases. This CDR3 spans 20 amino acids. Per the germline V gene, CDR1 is TSWWSYY and CDR2 is QGS.

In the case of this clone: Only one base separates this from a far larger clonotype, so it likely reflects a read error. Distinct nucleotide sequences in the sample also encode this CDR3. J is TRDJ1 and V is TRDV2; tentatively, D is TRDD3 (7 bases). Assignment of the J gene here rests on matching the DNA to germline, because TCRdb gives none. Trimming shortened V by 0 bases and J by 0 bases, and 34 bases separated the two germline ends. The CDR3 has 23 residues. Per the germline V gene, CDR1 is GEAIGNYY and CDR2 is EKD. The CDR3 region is CACDTVRPSDDGTGDQNTDKLIF. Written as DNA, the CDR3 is TGTGCCTGTGACACCGTAAGGCCTTCCGACGACGGTACTGGGGACCAGAACACCGATAAACTCATCTTT.